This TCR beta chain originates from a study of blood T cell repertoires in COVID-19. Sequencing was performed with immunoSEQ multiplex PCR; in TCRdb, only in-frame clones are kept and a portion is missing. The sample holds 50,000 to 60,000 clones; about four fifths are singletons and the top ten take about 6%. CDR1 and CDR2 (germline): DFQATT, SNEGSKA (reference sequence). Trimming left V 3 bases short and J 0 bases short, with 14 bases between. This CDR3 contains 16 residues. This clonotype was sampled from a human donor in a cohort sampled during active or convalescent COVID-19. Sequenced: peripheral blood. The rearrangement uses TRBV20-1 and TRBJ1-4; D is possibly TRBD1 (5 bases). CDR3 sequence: CSASDGARSTNEKLFF. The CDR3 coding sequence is TGCAGTGCTAGTGATGGGGCGAGGTCAACTAATGAAAAACTGTTTTTT.